The 4 T cell receptor beta chains in this list originate from one sample, sequenced in a study of control samples from healthy donors and cancer patients. TCRdb keeps only in-frame clones here, not all; method: immunoSEQ multiplex PCR. The sample holds some 130,000 clones, roughly 89% seen once. The specimen sequenced was blood. These receptors were taken from a man aged 18 to 30 in good health.

J is TRBJ2-7 and V is TRBV29-1; possible D gene TRBD1, 5 bases. Looked up from germline, CDR1 is SQVTM and CDR2 is ANQGSEA. The CDR3 covers 10 residues. V was trimmed by 7 bases and J by 3 bases, leaving 7 bases between them. The CDR3 loop reads CSAGNYEQYF. The DNA of the CDR3 is TGCAGCGCAGGGAACTACGAGCAGTACTTC.

V usage is TRBV6-1 and J usage is TRBJ1-5; weak D call: TRBD1 (5 bases). The germline V and J ends were trimmed by 2 bases and 0 bases, with 11 bases remaining between them. Germline loops: CDR1 MNHNS, CDR2 SASEGT. CDR3 length: 16 amino acids. DNA of the CDR3: TGTGCCAGCAGTGAACGACAGCCAGCTAGCAATCAGCCCCAGCATTTT. Translation: CASSERQPASNQPQHF.

This clone was counted a single time. The chain uses TRBV13 and TRBJ2-7, with TRBD1 matching 9 bases. The trim removed 0 bases at V and 2 bases at J, leaving 5 bases unmatched. The CDR3 is made up of 16 amino acids. Per germline, CDR1 PRHDT and CDR2 FYEKMQ (reference sequence). The CDR3, as DNA: TGTGCCAGCAGCTTAGGGGGGACAGGGCTTCCCTACGAGCAGTACTTC. Translation: CASSLGGTGLPYEQYF.

The count of this clone is one. Because it lacks the conserved phenylalanine or tryptophan at the end, this CDR3 is likely a read error. The gene calls are TRBV28 and TRBJ1-1; D is uncertain. The V gene's germline CDR1 is MDHEN and CDR2 SYDVKM. V was trimmed by 3 bases and J by 1 base, leaving 12 bases between them. The CDR3 consists of 15 residues. CDR3 protein: CASSFVTAGNTEAFL. The CDR3 nucleotides read TGTGCCAGCAGTTTTGTTACGGCGGGGAACACTGAAGCTTTCCTT.